Listed below are T cell receptor beta chains from one sample, sequenced in a study of blood T cell repertoires in COVID-19. Data came from immunoSEQ multiplex PCR; TCRdb stores just in-frame clones and leaves some out. Of about 300,000 clones listed, 85% to 90% are singletons. Material for sequencing was peripheral blood. The source of these receptors is a woman between 45 and 60 years old with COVID-19, enrolled during active disease. Each CDR3 is given with its conserved first and last residue. The D gene is left open where the match is weak. The size of a clone is reported for some rows only, either as once, few or many, or as a class for expanded clones.

V gene	J gene	clone size	D gene	CDR3 protein	CDR3 DNA
TRBV14	TRBJ2-7	-	-	CASSPNRDYYSYEQYF	TGTGCCAGCAGCCCGAACAGGGACTACTACTCCTACGAGCAGTACTTC
TRBV18	TRBJ1-4	-	TRBD1	CASSPARGDEKLFF	TGTGCCAGCTCACCCGCCAGGGGGGATGAAAAACTGTTTTTT
TRBV10-3	TRBJ2-7	-	TRBD2	CATSETSGRVFRYEQYF	TGTGCCACCTCCGAGACTAGCGGGAGGGTGTTTCGCTACGAGCAGTACTTC
TRBV7-9	TRBJ2-5	-	-	CASSPTSPREETQYF	TGTGCCAGCAGCCCAACAAGCCCGAGGGAAGAGACCCAGTACTTC
TRBV11-3	TRBJ2-7	-	TRBD2	CASSLVGGGEYEQYF	TGTGCCAGCAGCTTAGTTGGGGGAGGGGAGTACGAGCAGTACTTC
TRBV15	TRBJ1-4	-	-	CATSWRAAEKLFF	TGTGCCACCAGCTGGCGGGCCGCAGAAAAACTGTTTTTT
TRBV7-9	TRBJ2-2	-	TRBD2	CASSLASGRASNTGELFF	TGTGCCAGCAGCTTAGCCAGCGGGAGGGCCTCGAACACCGGGGAGCTGTTTTTT
TRBV18	TRBJ2-1	-	TRBD2	CASSTGLAEYNEQFF	TGTGCCAGCTCAACCGGACTAGCGGAGTACAATGAGCAGTTCTTC
TRBV5-5	TRBJ1-2	-	-	CASSLEFLGRDGYGYTF	TGTGCCAGCAGCTTGGAATTTCTGGGGCGCGATGGCTATGGCTACACCTTC
TRBV2	TRBJ2-1	-	TRBD2	CASSQRGGLAGAPTNEQFF	TGTGCCAGCAGCCAAAGGGGGGGACTAGCGGGAGCGCCAACCAATGAGCAGTTCTTC
TRBV6-5	TRBJ2-1	-	TRBD1	CASSNRDRNNEQFF	TGTGCCAGCAGTAACCGGGACAGAAACAATGAGCAGTTCTTC
TRBV11-2	TRBJ1-5	-	-	CASSLLGGHSNQPQHF	TGTGCCAGCAGCTTATTGGGGGGGCATAGCAATCAGCCCCAGCATTTT
TRBV7-2	TRBJ1-4	-	TRBD1	CASSYRQGATNEKLFF	TGTGCCAGCAGCTACCGACAGGGGGCAACTAATGAAAAACTGTTTTTT
TRBV16	TRBJ2-3	-	-	CASSLARPQSTDTQYF	TGTGCCAGCAGCCTCGCTAGGCCTCAAAGCACAGATACGCAGTATTTT
TRBV3-1/TRBV3-2	TRBJ1-3	once	TRBD1	CASTDQGGAGNTIYF	TGTGCCAGCACCGATCAGGGGGGAGCTGGGAACACCATATATTTT
TRBV11-3	TRBJ2-5	-	TRBD2	CASSSQTSGRIETQYF	TGTGCCAGCAGCTCCCAAACTAGCGGGAGAATAGAGACCCAGTACTTC
TRBV7-8	TRBJ2-2	-	-	CASSPQGGKVTGELFF	TGTGCCAGCAGTCCCCAGGGCGGGAAGGTCACCGGGGAGCTGTTTTTT
TRBV5-1	TRBJ2-1	once	TRBD2	CASELTGGENEQFF	TGCGCCAGCGAGCTGACGGGAGGGGAAAATGAGCAGTTCTTC
TRBV19	TRBJ2-7	-	-	CASSFGGSSYEQYF	TGTGCCAGTAGCTTTGGGGGGAGCTCCTACGAGCAGTACTTC
TRBV3-1/TRBV3-2	TRBJ2-5	-	-	CASSRQVGSTQYF	TGTGCCAGCAGCCGCCAAGTGGGTAGCACCCAGTACTTC
TRBV9	TRBJ2-3	-	-	CASSAADFTDTQYF	TGTGCCAGCAGCGCAGCGGACTTCACAGATACGCAGTATTTT
TRBV18	TRBJ1-5	-	TRBD1	CASSPPRTGSNQPQHF	TGTGCCAGCTCACCACCCAGGACAGGGAGCAATCAGCCCCAGCATTTT
TRBV3-1/TRBV3-2	TRBJ2-7	once	TRBD2	CASSALASSTEQYF	TGTGCCAGCAGCGCACTAGCGTCCTCTACGGAGCAGTACTTC
TRBV2	TRBJ2-3	once	-	CASSDNRGLGRDTQYF	TGTGCCAGCAGTGATAATAGGGGACTGGGTAGAGATACGCAGTATTTT
TRBV4-2	TRBJ2-3	-	-	CASSQAPGARGIVDTQYF	TGTGCCAGCAGCCAGGCCCCGGGTGCCCGGGGGATAGTAGATACGCAGTATTTT
TRBV27	TRBJ1-5	few	-	CASSLSQGYNQPQHF	TGTGCCAGCAGTTTATCACAGGGATATAATCAGCCCCAGCATTTT
TRBV27	TRBJ2-3	-	-	CASSLSWGRRTDTQYF	TGTGCCAGCAGTTTATCATGGGGGCGCCGGACAGATACGCAGTATTTT
TRBV10-1	TRBJ1-1	once	TRBD1	CASSDPQVQGGKAFF	TGCGCCAGCAGTGATCCTCAGGTACAGGGGGGAAAAGCTTTCTTT
TRBV25-1	TRBJ2-3	-	TRBD2	CASTGLAGRGDTQYF	TGTGCCAGCACCGGACTAGCGGGAAGGGGAGATACGCAGTATTTT
TRBV11-2	TRBJ2-7	-	TRBD2	CASSYTSGRWYEQYF	TGTGCCAGCAGCTATACTAGCGGGAGGTGGTACGAGCAGTACTTC
TRBV19	TRBJ2-7	-	-	CASSLRGEQYF	TGTGCCAGTAGTCTCAGGGGCGAGCAGTACTTC
TRBV7-9	TRBJ1-1	-	-	CASSFRQRKAEAFF	TGTGCCAGCAGCTTCCGACAGAGAAAAGCTGAAGCTTTCTTT
TRBV3-1/TRBV3-2	TRBJ2-7	-	-	CASSHRASMGSYEQYF	TGTGCCAGCAGCCACAGGGCCAGCATGGGCTCCTACGAGCAGTACTTC
TRBV3-1/TRBV3-2	TRBJ1-5	-	TRBD1	CASSQGFTGGAYSNQPQHF	TGTGCCAGCAGCCAAGGTTTCACAGGGGGCGCCTATAGCAATCAGCCCCAGCATTTT
TRBV12-5	TRBJ2-1	-	TRBD2	CASGRSGTSGSYEQFF	TGTGCTAGTGGGCGCTCCGGGACTAGCGGGAGCTATGAGCAGTTCTTC
TRBV19	TRBJ1-2	-	TRBD1	CASSIQGEFNYGYTF	TGTGCCAGTAGTATTCAGGGGGAGTTTAACTATGGCTACACCTTC
TRBV7-6	TRBJ2-1	-	-	CASSLTGLYNEQFF	TGTGCCAGCAGCTTAACGGGACTCTACAATGAGCAGTTCTTC
TRBV7-8	TRBJ2-7	-	-	CASSLAAMDSSYEQYF	TGTGCCAGCAGCTTAGCCGCGATGGACAGTTCCTACGAGCAGTACTTC
TRBV11-3	TRBJ1-1	-	TRBD1	CASSLFQGASAFF	TGTGCCAGCAGCTTGTTTCAGGGGGCGTCTGCTTTCTTT
TRBV10-1	TRBJ2-2	-	TRBD1	CASRGNRGPNTGELFF	TGCGCCAGCAGGGGGAACAGGGGACCGAACACCGGGGAGCTGTTTTTT
TRBV27	TRBJ1-5	-	TRBD1	CASSSLDRGPNQPQHF	TGTGCCAGCAGTTCCCTCGACAGGGGTCCAAATCAGCCCCAGCATTTT
TRBV10-1	TRBJ2-7	-	-	CASSRGISYEQYF	TGCGCCAGCAGTCGAGGGATCTCCTACGAGCAGTACTTC
TRBV27	TRBJ2-1	-	-	CASSLEQPSYNEQFF	TGTGCCAGCAGTTTAGAACAGCCCTCCTACAATGAGCAGTTCTTC
TRBV6-2/TRBV6-3	TRBJ2-1	-	TRBD2	CASSSNKGLAMPSYNEQFF	TGTGCCAGCAGCTCAAACAAGGGACTAGCGATGCCTTCTTACAATGAGCAGTTCTTC
TRBV5-1	TRBJ2-5	-	TRBD2	CASGLAGEETQYF	TGCGCCAGCGGCCTAGCGGGCGAAGAGACCCAGTACTTC
TRBV19	TRBJ1-5	-	-	CASSIIGNRPQHF	TGTGCCAGTAGTATCATAGGAAACAGGCCCCAGCATTTT
TRBV11-2	TRBJ2-7	-	TRBD1	CASSTSTGRFYEQYF	TGTGCCAGCAGCACCTCGACAGGGCGCTTCTACGAGCAGTACTTC
TRBV6-5	TRBJ1-1	-	-	CASTDDIMNTEAFF	TGTGCCAGCACAGATGACATTATGAACACTGAAGCTTTCTTT
TRBV11-3	TRBJ1-1	-	-	CASSLEGGSTEAFF	TGTGCCAGCAGCTTAGAAGGGGGTTCCACTGAAGCTTTCTTT
TRBV7-9	TRBJ2-7	once	TRBD2	CASSLSGGPYEQYF	TGTGCCAGCAGCTTATCGGGGGGACCCTACGAGCAGTACTTC
TRBV10-2	TRBJ2-7	-	-	CASSGLLTGSEQYF	TGCGCCAGCAGTGGATTGTTAACAGGGAGCGAGCAGTACTTC
TRBV11-2	TRBJ2-5	-	-	CASSLGASALTQYF	TGTGCCAGCAGCTTAGGGGCTAGCGCCCTGACCCAGTACTTC
TRBV4-3	TRBJ2-1	-	-	CASSPQREHYEQFF	TGCGCCAGCAGCCCCCAAAGGGAGCATTATGAGCAGTTCTTC
TRBV10-3	TRBJ2-7	-	-	CAISARDPGKNYEQYF	TGTGCCATCAGTGCTCGTGATCCCGGGAAGAATTACGAGCAGTACTTC
TRBV19	TRBJ2-7	-	TRBD2	CASSIEAGAIYEQYF	TGTGCCAGTAGTATTGAAGCGGGAGCGATCTACGAGCAGTACTTC
TRBV18	TRBJ1-2	-	-	CASSPPGANYGYTF	TGTGCCAGCTCACCCCCGGGTGCTAACTATGGCTACACCTTC
TRBV15	TRBJ1-6	-	TRBD1	CATSSDRDSYNSPLHF	TGTGCCACCAGCAGCGACAGGGACAGCTATAATTCACCCCTCCACTTT
TRBV5-4	TRBJ1-6	few	TRBD1	CASSLGDRASPLHF	TGTGCCAGCAGCTTGGGGGACAGGGCTTCACCCCTCCACTTT
TRBV19	TRBJ2-1	-	-	CASRRYGSSYNEQFF	TGTGCCAGTAGGAGGTATGGGAGCTCCTACAATGAGCAGTTCTTC
TRBV5-1	TRBJ2-1	-	TRBD2	CASSLVASGSQEQFF	TGCGCCAGCAGCTTGGTCGCTAGCGGGAGTCAGGAGCAGTTCTTC